Listed below are T cell receptor beta chains from one sample, sequenced in a study of regulatory T cells in long-lasting Graves disease. One entry per CDR3 protein results from TCRdb running MiXCR on the multiplex PCR reads. The data contain 420,000 or so distinct CDR3 sequences, about a sixth of them singletons. This sample was also put to use in a study of T cells in Graves' hyperthyroidism and ophthalmopathy.

Sequences were derived from peripheral blood mononuclear cells (PBMCs), sampled at new diagnosis, from a patient treated with antithyroid drugs. The source is a woman aged 18-35 years with Graves disease. CDR3s include the opening cysteine and the closing phenylalanine or tryptophan. Each record gives: clone size, J gene, D gene, V gene, CDR3 protein, CDR3 DNA. The D gene is left open where the match is weak. The size field is filled for only some rows; it gives once, few, many or a size class.

clone_size: once
j_call: TRBJ2-6
d_call: TRBD1
v_call: TRBV3-1
cdr3_aa: CASSQDPGTGSPGANVLTF
cdr3_nt: TGTGCCAGCAGCCAAGATCCGGGGACAGGATCACCTGGGGCCAACGTCCTGACTTTC

clone_size: few
j_call: TRBJ2-1
d_call: -
v_call: TRBV18
cdr3_aa: CASSRRRERITENEQFF
cdr3_nt: TGTGCCAGCTCACGACGACGGGAGCGCATTACGGAAAATGAGCAGTTCTTC

clone_size: many
j_call: TRBJ2-7
d_call: -
v_call: TRBV7-2
cdr3_aa: CASSLSSEQYF
cdr3_nt: TGTGCCAGCAGCTTATCGAGCGAGCAGTACTTC

clone_size: many
j_call: TRBJ2-7
d_call: TRBD2
v_call: TRBV28
cdr3_aa: CASSLTGLAAYEQYF
cdr3_nt: TGTGCCAGCAGTTTGACGGGACTAGCGGCCTACGAGCAGTACTTC

clone_size: -
j_call: TRBJ2-1
d_call: -
v_call: TRBV28
cdr3_aa: CASGLISSNEQFF
cdr3_nt: TGTGCCAGCGGCCTAATTTCTAGCAATGAGCAGTTCTTC

clone_size: many
j_call: TRBJ2-1
d_call: -
v_call: TRBV20-1
cdr3_aa: CSAYNREKGHEQFF
cdr3_nt: TGCAGCGCCTATAACAGGGAAAAGGGACATGAGCAGTTCTTC

clone_size: few
j_call: TRBJ1-1
d_call: -
v_call: TRBV6-1
cdr3_aa: CASSQVSTEAFF
cdr3_nt: TGTGCCAGCAGCCAGGTGAGCACTGAAGCTTTCTTT

clone_size: many
j_call: TRBJ2-3
d_call: -
v_call: TRBV27
cdr3_aa: CASSWRRSADTQYF
cdr3_nt: TGTGCCAGCAGTTGGAGGCGGTCAGCAGATACGCAGTATTTT

clone_size: few
j_call: TRBJ1-4
d_call: TRBD1
v_call: TRBV18
cdr3_aa: CASSPPSQGAPANEKLFF
cdr3_nt: TGTGCCAGCTCACCTCCTTCACAGGGGGCGCCGGCTAATGAAAAACTGTTTTTT

clone_size: many
j_call: TRBJ2-5
d_call: -
v_call: TRBV7-8
cdr3_aa: CASNREETQYF
cdr3_nt: TGTGCCAGCAATCGGGAGGAGACCCAGTACTTC

clone_size: -
j_call: TRBJ2-5
d_call: -
v_call: TRBV9
cdr3_aa: CASTGAAGTGETQYF
cdr3_nt: TGTGCCAGCACCGGCGCCGCGGGGACGGGTGAGACCCAGTACTTC

clone_size: many
j_call: TRBJ1-2
d_call: -
v_call: TRBV12-3/TRBV12-4
cdr3_aa: CASNPPGGSYGYTF
cdr3_nt: TGTGCCAGCAACCCCCCGGGGGGCTCCTATGGCTACACCTTC

clone_size: -
j_call: TRBJ2-7
d_call: -
v_call: TRBV3-2
cdr3_aa: CASSQRREQYF
cdr3_nt: TGTGCCAGCAGCCAAAGGCGGGAGCAGTACTTC

clone_size: few
j_call: TRBJ2-1
d_call: TRBD2
v_call: TRBV19
cdr3_aa: CASSSTSGNYNEQFF
cdr3_nt: TGTGCCAGTAGTTCGACTAGCGGGAACTACAATGAGCAGTTCTTC

clone_size: many
j_call: TRBJ2-5
d_call: TRBD1
v_call: TRBV2
cdr3_aa: CASSGRGDSRYIQYF
cdr3_nt: TGTGCCAGCAGTGGGCGAGGGGACAGCAGATATATCCAGTACTTC

clone_size: -
j_call: TRBJ2-7
d_call: TRBD1
v_call: TRBV4-1
cdr3_aa: CASSHLGDRPYEQYF
cdr3_nt: TGCGCCAGCAGCCATTTAGGGGACAGGCCGTACGAGCAGTACTTC

clone_size: many
j_call: TRBJ2-1
d_call: -
v_call: TRBV5-4
cdr3_aa: CASSPTSEYNEQFF
cdr3_nt: TGTGCCAGCAGCCCAACTTCAGAATACAATGAGCAGTTCTTC

clone_size: few
j_call: TRBJ1-1
d_call: -
v_call: TRBV7-2
cdr3_aa: CASSYGTRSLNTEAFF
cdr3_nt: TGTGCCAGCAGCTATGGGACTAGGAGCCTGAACACTGAAGCTTTCTTT

clone_size: -
j_call: TRBJ1-1
d_call: TRBD1
v_call: TRBV7-6
cdr3_aa: CASSLRFRKGANTEAFF
cdr3_nt: TGTGCCAGCAGCTTAAGGTTTCGGAAGGGGGCAAACACTGAAGCTTTCTTT

clone_size: few
j_call: TRBJ2-5
d_call: -
v_call: TRBV6-2/TRBV6-3
cdr3_aa: CASSYSPPRGTETQYF
cdr3_nt: TGTGCCAGCAGTTACTCGCCCCCCCGCGGGACAGAGACCCAGTACTTC

clone_size: few
j_call: TRBJ2-2
d_call: TRBD2
v_call: TRBV12-3/TRBV12-4
cdr3_aa: CASSRTSGISTGELFF
cdr3_nt: TGTGCCAGCAGTCGAACTAGCGGGATTAGCACCGGGGAGCTGTTTTTT

clone_size: -
j_call: TRBJ2-7
d_call: -
v_call: TRBV19
cdr3_aa: CASSIGGRGTTYEQYF
cdr3_nt: TGTGCCAGTAGTATAGGTGGTAGAGGCACCACCTACGAGCAGTACTTC

clone_size: -
j_call: TRBJ1-2
d_call: TRBD1
v_call: TRBV6-2/TRBV6-3
cdr3_aa: CASSEFGQGAFYYGYTF
cdr3_nt: TGTGCCAGCAGTGAATTCGGACAGGGGGCATTTTACTATGGCTACACCTTC

clone_size: -
j_call: TRBJ2-2
d_call: -
v_call: TRBV5-1
cdr3_aa: CASSFPDSTGELFF
cdr3_nt: TGCGCCAGCAGCTTCCCCGACAGTACCGGGGAGCTGTTTTTT

clone_size: few
j_call: TRBJ1-6
d_call: TRBD1
v_call: TRBV29-1
cdr3_aa: CSVDRQGTLHF
cdr3_nt: TGCAGCGTGGATCGACAGGGGACCCTCCACTTT

clone_size: many
j_call: TRBJ2-3
d_call: -
v_call: TRBV30
cdr3_aa: CAWAYGTTDTQYF
cdr3_nt: TGTGCCTGGGCTTATGGGACCACAGATACGCAGTATTTT

clone_size: many
j_call: TRBJ2-7
d_call: TRBD2
v_call: TRBV2
cdr3_aa: CASRGLAGANEQYF
cdr3_nt: TGTGCCAGCAGAGGACTAGCGGGAGCTAATGAGCAGTACTTC

clone_size: many
j_call: TRBJ1-2
d_call: -
v_call: TRBV20-1
cdr3_aa: CSAPETVNDGYTF
cdr3_nt: TGCAGTGCTCCCGAGACAGTCAATGATGGCTACACCTTC

clone_size: -
j_call: TRBJ2-3
d_call: -
v_call: TRBV7-9
cdr3_aa: CASSFWGASTDTQYF
cdr3_nt: TGTGCCAGCAGCTTTTGGGGGGCTAGCACAGATACGCAGTATTTT

clone_size: -
j_call: TRBJ2-1
d_call: -
v_call: TRBV27
cdr3_aa: CASSSPGLTYNEQFF
cdr3_nt: TGTGCCAGCAGTTCTCCGGGACTCACCTACAATGAGCAGTTCTTC

clone_size: few
j_call: TRBJ2-1
d_call: -
v_call: TRBV19
cdr3_aa: CASSIDSGGYNEQFF
cdr3_nt: TGTGCCAGTAGTATAGATTCTGGAGGGTACAATGAGCAGTTCTTC

clone_size: many
j_call: TRBJ2-3
d_call: TRBD1
v_call: TRBV7-9
cdr3_aa: CASSSPRGQGGTDTQYF
cdr3_nt: TGTGCCAGCAGCTCCCCGAGGGGGCAGGGGGGCACAGATACGCAGTATTTT

clone_size: many
j_call: TRBJ2-5
d_call: -
v_call: TRBV28
cdr3_aa: CASSFVVQETQYF
cdr3_nt: TGTGCCAGCAGTTTCGTGGTTCAAGAGACCCAGTACTTC

clone_size: few
j_call: TRBJ2-7
d_call: -
v_call: TRBV7-9
cdr3_aa: CASSLPLAGPYEQYF
cdr3_nt: TGTGCCAGCAGCCTCCCTCTGGCAGGGCCCTACGAGCAGTACTTC

clone_size: many
j_call: TRBJ2-3
d_call: -
v_call: TRBV20-1
cdr3_aa: CSARVPPDTQYF
cdr3_nt: TGCAGTGCTAGAGTCCCTCCGGATACGCAGTATTTT

clone_size: -
j_call: TRBJ2-4
d_call: -
v_call: TRBV6-2/TRBV6-3
cdr3_aa: CASRRSWDSKNIQYF
cdr3_nt: TGTGCCAGCAGACGATCATGGGATTCCAAAAACATTCAGTACTTC

clone_size: -
j_call: TRBJ2-1
d_call: -
v_call: TRBV25-1
cdr3_aa: CASSRQSYNEQFF
cdr3_nt: TGTGCCAGCAGCCGGCAGTCCTACAATGAGCAGTTCTTC

clone_size: few
j_call: TRBJ2-7
d_call: TRBD1
v_call: TRBV4-1
cdr3_aa: CASGGDRGYEQYF
cdr3_nt: TGCGCCAGCGGGGGGGACAGGGGCTACGAGCAGTACTTC

clone_size: few
j_call: TRBJ1-1
d_call: -
v_call: TRBV30
cdr3_aa: CAWKGGSRETEAFF
cdr3_nt: TGTGCCTGGAAAGGTGGCAGCCGGGAGACTGAAGCTTTCTTT

clone_size: few
j_call: TRBJ2-3
d_call: TRBD2
v_call: TRBV6-1
cdr3_aa: CASSEARLAGEGTDTQYF
cdr3_nt: TGTGCCAGCAGTGAAGCGCGGCTAGCGGGAGAGGGTACAGATACGCAGTATTTT

clone_size: -
j_call: TRBJ2-1
d_call: -
v_call: TRBV29-1
cdr3_aa: CSVDLVHEQFF
cdr3_nt: TGCAGCGTCGATTTGGTTCATGAGCAGTTCTTC

clone_size: few
j_call: TRBJ2-1
d_call: -
v_call: TRBV4-2
cdr3_aa: CASSQGGNRYEQFF
cdr3_nt: TGTGCCAGCAGCCAAGGCGGGAATCGTTATGAGCAGTTCTTC

clone_size: many
j_call: TRBJ2-3
d_call: TRBD2
v_call: TRBV5-1
cdr3_aa: CASSLGRLAGEDTQYF
cdr3_nt: TGCGCCAGCAGCTTGGGGCGACTAGCGGGAGAAGATACGCAGTATTTT

clone_size: few
j_call: TRBJ2-5
d_call: -
v_call: TRBV24-1
cdr3_aa: CATSDSRSLEQREIRKTQYF
cdr3_nt: TGTGCCACCAGTGATTCCCGTTCCTTAGAGCAACGTGAAATCCGAAAGACCCAGTACTTC